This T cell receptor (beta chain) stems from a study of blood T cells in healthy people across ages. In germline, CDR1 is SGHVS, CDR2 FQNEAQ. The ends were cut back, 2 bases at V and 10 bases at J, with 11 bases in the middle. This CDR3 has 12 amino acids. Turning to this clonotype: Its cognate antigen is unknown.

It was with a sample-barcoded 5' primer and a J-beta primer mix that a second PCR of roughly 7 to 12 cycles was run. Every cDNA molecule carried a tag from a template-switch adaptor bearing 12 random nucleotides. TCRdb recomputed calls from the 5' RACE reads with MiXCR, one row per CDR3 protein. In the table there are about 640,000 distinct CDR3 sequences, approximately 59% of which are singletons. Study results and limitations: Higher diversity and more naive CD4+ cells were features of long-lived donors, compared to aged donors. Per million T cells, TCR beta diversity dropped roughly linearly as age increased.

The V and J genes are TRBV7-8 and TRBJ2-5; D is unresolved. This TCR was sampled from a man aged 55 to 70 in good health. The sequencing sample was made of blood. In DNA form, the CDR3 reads TGTGCCAGCAGCTTACGGGCGGTGGACCAGTACTTC. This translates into CASSLRAVDQYF.